This T cell receptor (beta chain) was recovered during a study of TIL therapy for anti-PD-1-resistant metastatic lung cancer. The wider study: Patients then received nivolumab; progressors got lymphodepletion, TIL and IL-2. Most patients had lung adenocarcinoma; a handful of tumors were EGFR-mutant, two ALK-rearranged; half smoked currently or formerly. Tumors carried a median about 1.5 non-synonymous mutations per megabase.

The germline gives CDR1 SGDLS, CDR2 YYNGEE. Trimming stripped 0 bases from V and 2 bases from J, with 9 bases between. The length of the CDR3 is 14 residues. The libraries were made with immunoSEQ v3. This table comes from immunoSEQ multiplex PCR, and its TCRdb copy is limited to in-frame clones, with some not included. The sample carries tens of thousands of clones, around 90% recorded once. Time point here: pre-treatment sample, taken before nivolumab and TIL therapy. Patients were adults with stage 4 NSCLC. The rearrangement joins TRBV9 to TRBJ2-7; the D gene is possibly TRBD2 (5 bases). Sequenced here: blood, sampled at baseline. This sequence originates from a person aged 25 to 79 with non-small cell lung cancer. The DNA for the CDR3 is TGTGCCAGCAGCGTAGGTTCCGGGACCTACGAGCAGTACTTC. Its protein product is CASSVGSGTYEQYF.